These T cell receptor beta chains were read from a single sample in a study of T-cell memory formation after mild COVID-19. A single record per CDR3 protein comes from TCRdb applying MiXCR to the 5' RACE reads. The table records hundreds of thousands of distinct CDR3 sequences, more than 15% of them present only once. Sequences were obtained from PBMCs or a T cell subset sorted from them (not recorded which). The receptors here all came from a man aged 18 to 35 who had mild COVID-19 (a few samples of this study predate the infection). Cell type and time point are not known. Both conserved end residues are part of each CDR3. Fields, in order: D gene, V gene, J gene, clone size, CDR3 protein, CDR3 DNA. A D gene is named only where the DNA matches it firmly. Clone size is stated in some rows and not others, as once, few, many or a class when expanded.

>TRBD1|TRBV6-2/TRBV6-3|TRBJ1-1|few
CASSWDRLNTEAFF
TGTGCCAGCAGCTGGGACAGACTGAACACTGAAGCTTTCTTT
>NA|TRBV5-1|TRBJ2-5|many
CASSLQGLSRETQYF
TGCGCCAGCAGCTTACAGGGCCTTAGTAGAGAGACCCAGTACTTC
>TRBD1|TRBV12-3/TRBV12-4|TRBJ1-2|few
CASSYRGPLGYTF
TGTGCCAGCAGTTACAGGGGACCTCTTGGCTACACCTTC
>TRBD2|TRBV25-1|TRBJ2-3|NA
CASSAAGGTDTQYF
TGTGCCAGCAGTGCGGCGGGGGGCACAGATACGCAGTATTTT
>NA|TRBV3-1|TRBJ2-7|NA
CASSLVGREQYF
TGTGCCAGCAGCCTAGTAGGTCGCGAGCAGTACTTC
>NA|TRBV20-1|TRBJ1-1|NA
CSASLGGRNTEAFF
TGCAGTGCTAGTCTCGGGGGGAGGAACACTGAAGCTTTCTTT
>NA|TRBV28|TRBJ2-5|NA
CATTLLGGACETQYF
TGTGCCACCACCCTTTTGGGGGGGGCATGTGAGACCCAGTACTTC
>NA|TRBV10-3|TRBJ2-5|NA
CAISALAETQYF
TGTGCCATCTCTGCTCTTGCGGAGACCCAGTACTTC
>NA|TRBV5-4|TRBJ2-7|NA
CASSLALQGYEQYF
TGTGCCAGCAGCTTGGCTTTACAGGGCTACGAGCAGTACTTC
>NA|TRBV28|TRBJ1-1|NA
CASSGGRTEAFF
TGTGCCAGCAGTGGAGGACGCACTGAAGCTTTCTTT
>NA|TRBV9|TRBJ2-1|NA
CASSGFSRHGEQFF
TGTGCCAGCAGCGGTTTCTCCCGGCACGGTGAGCAGTTCTTC
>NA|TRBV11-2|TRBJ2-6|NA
CASSSELSGANVLTF
TGTGCCAGCAGCTCAGAGCTCTCTGGGGCCAACGTCCTGACTTTC
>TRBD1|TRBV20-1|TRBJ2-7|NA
CSARDARTGGAEQYF
TGCAGTGCTAGAGATGCACGGACAGGGGGGGCGGAGCAGTACTTC
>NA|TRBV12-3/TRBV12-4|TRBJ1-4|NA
CASSLMAATNEKLFF
TGTGCCAGCAGTCTTATGGCTGCAACTAATGAAAAACTGTTTTTT
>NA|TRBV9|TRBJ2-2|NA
CASSPGASGNTGELFF
TGTGCCAGCAGTCCGGGGGCTAGCGGAAACACCGGGGAGCTGTTTTTT
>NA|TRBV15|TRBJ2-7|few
CATSRDVGHEQYF
TGTGCCACCAGCAGAGATGTAGGGCACGAGCAGTACTTC
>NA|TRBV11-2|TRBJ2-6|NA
CASRRTGAGANVLTF
TGTGCCAGCAGACGCACGGGGGCCGGGGCCAACGTCCTGACTTTC
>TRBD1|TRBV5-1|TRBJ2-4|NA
CASSPGTGAFLAKNIQYF
TGCGCCAGCAGCCCCGGGACAGGGGCATTCCTAGCCAAAAACATTCAGTACTTC
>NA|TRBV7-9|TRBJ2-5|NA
CASSPPNGETQYF
TGTGCCAGCAGCCCCCCCAATGGAGAGACCCAGTACTTC
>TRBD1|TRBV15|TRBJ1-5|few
CATSGQGLQPQHF
TGTGCCACCAGCGGACAGGGACTTCAGCCCCAGCATTTT
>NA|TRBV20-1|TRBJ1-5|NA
CSARDQRGIPSNQPQHF
TGCAGTGCTAGAGATCAACGGGGGATCCCCTCCAATCAGCCCCAGCATTTT
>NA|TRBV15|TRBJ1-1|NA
CATSLEENTEAFF
TGTGCCACCAGCTTGGAGGAGAACACTGAAGCTTTCTTT
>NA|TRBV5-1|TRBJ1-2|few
CASSLNAHYGYTF
TGCGCCAGCAGCTTGAACGCACACTATGGCTACACCTTC
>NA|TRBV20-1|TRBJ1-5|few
CSARTTVWDQPQHF
TGCAGTGCTAGAACGACAGTGTGGGATCAGCCCCAGCATTTT
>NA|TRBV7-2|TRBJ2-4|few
CASSTSPSTVLNIQYF
TGTGCCAGCAGTACTAGCCCCTCGACGGTCTTAAACATTCAGTACTTC
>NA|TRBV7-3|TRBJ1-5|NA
CASRPAARNQPQHF
TGTGCCAGCAGACCGGCAGCGAGAAATCAGCCCCAGCATTTT
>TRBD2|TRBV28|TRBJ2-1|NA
CASKRSREDEQFF
TGTGCCAGCAAGCGAAGCCGGGAGGATGAGCAGTTCTTC
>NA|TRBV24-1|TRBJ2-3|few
CATSDFALGTQYF
TGTGCCACCAGTGATTTTGCATTGGGTACGCAGTATTTT
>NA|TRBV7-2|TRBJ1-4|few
CASSLWGADKLFF
TGTGCCAGCAGCTTATGGGGGGCGGATAAACTGTTTTTT
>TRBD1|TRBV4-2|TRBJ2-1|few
CASSQDPRGQYNEQFF
TGTGCCAGCAGCCAAGATCCCCGGGGACAGTACAATGAGCAGTTCTTC
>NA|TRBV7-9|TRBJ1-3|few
CASSLGRQGGNTIYF
TGTGCCAGCAGCTTAGGTCGGCAAGGTGGAAACACCATATATTTT
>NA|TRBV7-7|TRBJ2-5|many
CASSPVEGAQYQETQYF
TGTGCCAGCAGCCCCGTAGAAGGAGCACAGTACCAAGAGACCCAGTACTTC
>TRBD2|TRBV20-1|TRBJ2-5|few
CSARALAGEPIKQETQYF
TGCAGTGCTAGAGCCCTAGCGGGGGAACCTATAAAACAAGAGACCCAGTACTTC
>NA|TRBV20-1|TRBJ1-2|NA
CSARVFGYGYTF
TGCAGTGCTAGGGTATTCGGCTATGGCTACACCTTC
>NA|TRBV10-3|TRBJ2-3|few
CAIKQSGRGQGTQYF
TGTGCCATAAAACAAAGCGGCCGGGGCCAAGGTACGCAGTATTTT
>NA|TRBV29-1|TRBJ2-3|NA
CSVEMGEDTQYF
TGCAGCGTTGAAATGGGAGAAGATACGCAGTATTTT
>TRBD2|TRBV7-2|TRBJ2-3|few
CASSFAGGPTDTQYF
TGTGCCAGCAGCTTCGCGGGGGGGCCGACAGATACGCAGTATTTT
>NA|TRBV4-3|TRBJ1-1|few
CASSQEGRVWTEAFF
TGCGCCAGCAGCCAAGAGGGGAGGGTTTGGACTGAAGCTTTCTTT
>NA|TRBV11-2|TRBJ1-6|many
CASSLDLEGRNSPLHF
TGTGCCAGCAGCTTAGATCTGGAGGGTCGGAATTCACCCCTCCACTTT
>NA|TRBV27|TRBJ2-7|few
CASSLWAGEEQYF
TGTGCCAGCAGTTTATGGGCAGGGGAAGAGCAGTACTTC
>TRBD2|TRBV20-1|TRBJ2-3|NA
CSAVSGTSGGARTQYF
TGCAGTGCTGTATCCGGGACTAGCGGGGGGGCTCGGACGCAGTATTTT
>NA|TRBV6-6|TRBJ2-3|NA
CASSYRDVADTQYF
TGTGCCAGCAGTTACAGGGATGTGGCAGATACGCAGTATTTT